What follows are 14 T cell receptor beta chains derived from one specimen sequenced in a study of OX40 agonist ivuxolimab in advanced cancers. TCRdb keeps only in-frame clones here, not all; method: immunoSEQ multiplex PCR. Of some 72,000 clones in the sample, over 80% were seen once. This specimen consisted of CD4+ or CD8+ T cells sorted from blood, obtained in a trial of the OX40 agonist ivuxolimab. These receptors originate from an adult with an advanced solid tumor such as melanoma, head and neck, liver or kidney cancer.

V usage is TRBV10-3 and J usage is TRBJ2-7, with 10 bases that match TRBD2. Per germline, CDR1 ENHRY and CDR2 SYGVKD. The V segment lost 6 bases and the J segment 5 bases; nucleotides outside the gene matches: 7. The CDR3 length is 14 residues. The CDR3 sequence: CAIRLAGDSHEQYF. CDR3 sequence (DNA): TGTGCCATCAGGCTAGCGGGAGACAGCCACGAGCAGTACTTC.

The count of this clone is one. The chain couples TRBV5-1 to TRBJ1-2; 7 bases match TRBD1. Germline CDR1 reads SGHRS; CDR2 reads YFSETQ. This CDR3 is built from 12 residues. Trimming cost V 4 bases and J 8 bases; bases outside gene matches: 5. CDR3 sequence reads: CASSGDRVGYTF. For the CDR3, the DNA is TGCGCCAGCAGCGGTGACAGGGTCGGCTACACCTTC.

The chain joins TRBV18 to TRBJ2-2; TRBD1 aligns across 11 bases. J gave up 4 bases and V 2 bases, and 3 bases lay outside the gene matches. The CDR3 runs to 16 residues. Germline CDR1 is KGHSH and CDR2 is LQKENI. CDR3: CASSPGQGAFTGELFF. CDR3 DNA sequence: TGTGCCAGCTCACCAGGACAGGGGGCCTTCACCGGGGAGCTGTTTTTT.

The rearrangement links TRBV30 to TRBJ1-1; possibly TRBD1 for D (6 bases). The CDR3 runs to 15 residues. With 3 bases removed from V and 1 base from J, the gap between germline ends came to 15 bases. The germline CDR1 and CDR2 sequences are GTSNPN and SVGIG (reference sequence). CDR3 DNA: TGTGCCTGGAGGGGAAGGGGGGGTCCGAACACTGAAGCTTTCTTT. Amino acids: CAWRGRGGPNTEAFF.

The CDR3 coding sequence is TGTGCCAGCAGCTTGGACAGCTATGGCTACACCTTC. Its translation is CASSLDSYGYTF. The gene calls are TRBV5-4 and TRBJ1-2; D unresolved. Germline V gives CDR1 SGHNT, CDR2 YYREEE (reference sequence). V lost 0 bases to trimming and J lost 4 bases, with 4 bases between them. The CDR3 is made up of 12 amino acids. Together with reference TRBV5-4 and TRBJ1-2, the CDR3 gives the full variable domain: ETGVTQSPTHLIKTRGQQVTLRCSSQSGHNTVSWYQQALGQGPQFIFQYYREEENGRGNFPPRFSGLQFPNYSSELNVNALELDDSALYLCASSLDSYGYTFGSGTRLTVV.

The table lists this clone with a count of one. This sequence joins TRBV19 and TRBJ1-5; 7 bases align to TRBD1. This CDR3 region has 16 residues. The germline CDR1 and CDR2 sequences are LNHDA and SQIVND (reference sequence). V lost 6 bases to trimming and J lost 2 bases; unmatched junction nucleotides: 10. As DNA, the CDR3 is TGTGCCAGTAGACCAGGACAGGTCCGAGGCAATCAGCCCCAGCATTTT. Its protein product is CASRPGQVRGNQPQHF.

This sequence joins TRBV5-1 and TRBJ2-3; D may match TRBD1 or TRBD2 (5 bases each). The CDR3 contains 16 residues. CDR1 and CDR2 from the germline V gene are SGHRS and YFSETQ. Trimming took off 4 bases at V and 0 bases at J, with 15 bases between the two ends. The CDR3: CASSLPRDQSTDTQYF. The CDR3 DNA is TGCGCCAGCAGCCTTCCACGGGACCAAAGCACAGATACGCAGTATTTT. Using reference TRBV5-1 and TRBJ2-3 for the parts outside the CDR3, the full variable domain is KAGVTQTPRYLIKTRGQQVTLSCSPISGHRSVSWYQQTPGQGLQFLFEYFSETQRNKGNFPGRFSGRQFSNSRSEMNVSTLELGDSALYLCASSLPRDQSTDTQYFGPGTRLTVL.

This clone was detected only a few times. The V and J genes are TRBV11-3 and TRBJ1-2; 7 bases fit TRBD1. V lost 5 bases and J lost 8; bases outside the gene matches: 11. This CDR3 comprises 14 residues. CDR1 is SGHNT, CDR2 YENEEA, per germline. The CDR3 sequence: CASSQRRGQAGYTF. The CDR3 DNA follows: TGTGCCAGCAGCCAACGACGTGGACAGGCGGGCTACACCTTC.

The rearrangement joins TRBV5-1 to TRBJ1-5; the D gene is possibly TRBD1 (5 bases). Germline assignment: CDR1 SGHRS and CDR2 YFSETQ. CDR3 size: 14 residues. With 4 bases removed from V and 11 bases from J, the gap between germline ends came to 19 bases. The CDR3 DNA follows: TGCGCCAGCAGCCTTGTAGGGGCCCAAGGGACCCAGCATTTT. Protein sequence: CASSLVGAQGTQHF. Full variable domain (rest looked up from reference TRBV5-1 and TRBJ1-5): KAGVTQTPRYLIKTRGQQVTLSCSPISGHRSVSWYQQTPGQGLQFLFEYFSETQRNKGNFPGRFSGRQFSNSRSEMNVSTLELGDSALYLCASSLVGAQGTQHFGDGTRLSIL.

V and J are TRBV11-3 and TRBJ1-1, with unresolved D. The CDR3 loop spans 11 amino acids. CDR1 and CDR2 (germline): SGHNT, YENEEA. V was trimmed by 3 bases and J by 10 bases, leaving 9 bases between them. The CDR3, as DNA: TGTGCCAGCAGCTTCGGTTTTTTAGCTTTCTTT. This translates into CASSFGFLAFF.

In this sample, this clone turned up once. This sequence joins TRBV5-1 and TRBJ1-2, with TRBD1 as a possible D gene (6 bases). Germline values: CDR1 SGHRS, CDR2 YFSETQ. With 4 bases removed from V and 5 bases from J, the gap between germline ends came to 18 bases. The CDR3 consists of 15 residues. The CDR3 is CASSAVGGLAYGYTF. The CDR3 DNA sequence: TGCGCCAGCAGCGCAGTAGGGGGATTGGCTTATGGCTACACCTTC.

The chain uses TRBV10-3 and TRBJ2-5; 16 bases map to TRBD2. CDR1 and CDR2 (germline): ENHRY, SYGVKD. J was trimmed by 6 bases and V by 4 bases; bases with no gene match: 5. The CDR3 extends over 16 amino acids. CDR3 coding DNA: TGTGCCATCAGTGGGGGACTAGCGGGAGGGTTCAAGACCCAGTACTTC. Its translation is CAISGGLAGGFKTQYF.

CDR3 sequence reads: CASSLRQGGTIQYF. As DNA, the CDR3 is TGTGCCAGCAGTTTAAGACAGGGGGGAACCATTCAGTACTTC. The V call is TRBV27, the J call TRBJ2-4, with 9 positions matching TRBD1. The trim removed 2 bases at V and 9 bases at J, leaving 5 bases unmatched. CDR3 length equals 14 residues. The V gene's germline CDR1 is MNHEY and CDR2 SMNVEV (reference sequence).

This clone was seen a handful of times. The chain recombines TRBV2 with TRBJ1-1; the match to TRBD1 covers 10 bases. Germline loops: CDR1 SNHLY, CDR2 FYNNEI. V was pared by 5 bases and J by 7 bases, with 4 bases of the junction left unmatched. This CDR3 spans 13 amino acids. Written as DNA, the CDR3 is TGTGCCAGCAGTACGGGACAGGGGTTTGAAGCTTTCTTT. This translates into CASSTGQGFEAFF.